This TCR beta chain originates from a study of T-cell memory formation after mild COVID-19. General study findings and limits: Day 15 to 85 contractors were CD4/CD8 balanced; later expanders leaned CD4+. Some clones that responded were present in memory (sampled pre-infection), which suggests cross-reactive memory joined. Clones that contracted clustered mainly in CM and EM if CD4+ and in EMRA if CD8+.

TCRdb re-derived calls from the 5' RACE reads in MiXCR, one entry per CDR3 protein. The table has about 290,000 distinct CDR3 sequences, 15% seen once. As regards this clonotype: Its antigen is still unknown.

The TCR was taken from a man between 18 and 35 years old who had mild COVID-19 (a few samples of this study predate the infection). Cell type and time point are not known. Sample: PBMCs or a T cell subset sorted from them (not recorded which).

CDR3 DNA sequence: TGTGCCAGCAGCCTAGGGACAGGGGGAATGGAGACCCAGTACTTC. Translated, it gives CASSLGTGGMETQYF. The chain carries TRBV9 and TRBJ2-5; 11 bases agree with TRBD1. Per germline, CDR1 SGDLS and CDR2 YYNGEE. The CDR3 covers 15 residues. Germline trimming cut 4 bases from V and 5 bases from J; bases unmatched to any gene: 7.